This TCR beta chain was identified during a study of T-cell memory formation after mild COVID-19. TCRdb re-called the 5' RACE reads with MiXCR, one entry per CDR3 protein. The sample lists approximately 190,000 distinct CDR3 sequences; around 16% were seen once. The CDR3 consists of 13 residues. CDR1 LGHNA and CDR2 YSLEER come from the germline V gene. V lost 5 bases, J lost 1 base, and 8 bases lay in between. This sequence joins TRBV4-3 and TRBJ1-1; D is undetermined. This TCR was sampled from an adult woman who had mild COVID-19 (a few samples of this study predate the infection). Cell type and time point are not known. Sequenced input: PBMCs or a T cell subset sorted from them (not recorded which). CDR3 in amino acids: CASSSLKNTEAFF. The CDR3 bases are TGCGCCAGCAGCTCTCTTAAGAACACTGAAGCTTTCTTT.